This TCR beta chain comes out of a study of blood T cells in healthy people across ages. The sample holds a few counts of this clonotype. Antigen specificity is unknown. Combining a sample-barcoded 5' primer with a J-beta primer mix, a second PCR ran for roughly 7 to 11 cycles. Template switching added a 12-random-nucleotide identifier to every cDNA molecule. TCRdb passed the 5' RACE reads through MiXCR, listing each CDR3 protein once. Found here are about 810,000 distinct CDR3 sequences, around 36% of them singletons; the top ten hold 10% to 15%. Findings and limits, study-wide: Diversity was higher, and naive CD4+ cells more numerous, in long-lived donors than in aged donors. Diversity figures based on one million T cells were deemed too low.

This CDR3 is built from 15 residues. V dropped 5 bases and J dropped 5 bases, with 15 bases sitting between them. The germline gives CDR1 SEHNR, CDR2 FQNEAQ (reference sequence). Peripheral blood was drawn, about 10 milliliters per donor. The chain is built from TRBV7-9 and TRBJ2-2; perhaps TRBD1 as D (6 bases). The sequencing input was blood. This sequence originates from a man between 18 and 35 years old in good health. In nucleotides, the CDR3 is TGTGCCAGCAGCCCAACAGGGAGAGGGACCGGGGAGCTGTTTTTT. It encodes CASSPTGRGTGELFF.